This TCR beta chain was obtained from a study of blood T cell repertoires in COVID-19 (dated by TCRdb to 2020 to 2022). About the investigation overall: Samples covering the acute and convalescent phases of COVID-19 were provided by collaborators in the United States, Italy and Spain. The prospective study material was composed of cDNA or gDNA derived from T cells, B-cell-depleted T cells, or PBMCs. Deeply sampled blood TCRbeta repertoires from subjects exposed to, actively infected with, or recovered from COVID-19 were included in the dataset. The repertoires were made available in a free public database intended to serve as a resource for research on the immune response to SARS-CoV-2. The samples were drawn from the first 160 participants of the ongoing ImmuneRACE study and from over a thousand subjects provided by 6 global collaborators. The sample metadata nearly always contained a de-identified subject ID, COVID-19 status, age in years and sex. Where available, HLA class I and class II types were taken from metadata supplied by the sample provider and were not determined by assay-based typing.

Here is what the overall study found, with its caveats: How much clinical and demographic metadata was included differed by source and by participant, and the metadata was provided uncurated.

Collaborating institutions collected whole blood in K2EDTA tubes following their own protocols. For TCRbeta analysis, collaborator samples were shipped as frozen whole blood, as isolated PBMCs, or as DNA extracted from either sample type. Per the germline V gene (reference sequence), SEHNR is the CDR1 and FQNEAQ is the CDR2. V loses 5 bases, J loses 1 base, and the germline ends lie 11 bases apart. The CDR3 measures 14 amino acids from cysteine to phenylalanine. The CDR3 DNA has 42 bases and is translated from base 1. TCRbeta CDR3 regions were amplified from genomic DNA using the immunoSEQ Assay, a bias-controlled multiplex PCR. In the original analysis: Within the assay, amplification of reference gene primers was used to estimate how many nucleated cells each sample contained. To quantify the absolute abundance of each unique TCRbeta CDR3 rearrangement, sequence reads were collapsed and filtered. For each sample, productive Simpson clonality was calculated as the square root of Simpson's diversity index across productive rearrangements. TCRdb holds this immuneACCESS table with in-frame rearrangements only. Some clones are missing; in checked studies, unresolved V genes explain under half, and the rest has no known cause. V, J and clone size derive from that table, while D and trimming were established from the DNA sequence. A total of about 62,000 clones appear in this sample, 65% to 85% of them only once. In total, the top ten clones hold 5.5% to 7% of the sample.

For this clone: Which antigen it targets is not known. Per-base quality was not reported, and no clone a single base away is much larger than it. Other nucleotide sequences from this sample produce the same CDR3.

The sequenced sample consisted of peripheral blood. The rearrangement joined TRBV7-9 to TRBJ1-1; there is no confident call for the D gene. The sequence was collected from a woman aged 50 to 65 with active or convalescent COVID-19. The DNA reads TGTGCCAGCAGCCCAGATGGAGAGAACACTGAAGCTTTCTTT. Its coded protein is CASSPDGENTEAFF.